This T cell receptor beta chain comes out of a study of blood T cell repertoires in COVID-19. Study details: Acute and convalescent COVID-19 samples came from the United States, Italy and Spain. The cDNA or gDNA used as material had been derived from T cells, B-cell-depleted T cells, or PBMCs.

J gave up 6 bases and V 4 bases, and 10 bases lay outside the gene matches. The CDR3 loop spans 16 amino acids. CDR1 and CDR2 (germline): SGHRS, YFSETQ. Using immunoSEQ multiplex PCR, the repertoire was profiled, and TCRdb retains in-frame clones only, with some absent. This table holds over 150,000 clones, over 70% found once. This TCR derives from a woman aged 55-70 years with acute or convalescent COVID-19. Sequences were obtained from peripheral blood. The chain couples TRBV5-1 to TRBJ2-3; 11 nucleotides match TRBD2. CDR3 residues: CASSPDPLAGGDTQYF. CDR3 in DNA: TGCGCCAGCAGCCCGGACCCCCTAGCGGGGGGTGATACGCAGTATTTT.